The 22 T cell receptor beta chains reported below all come from one sample, sequenced in a study of cytomegalovirus exposure and HLA in healthy donors (dated by TCRdb to about 2017). Library prep was done by the immunoSEQ multiplex PCR assay. A mixture of 60 forward primers for TCR Vbeta segments and 13 reverse primers for TCR Jbeta segments was used in the multiplex PCR. This immuneACCESS table, as held by TCRdb, lists in-frame sequences with V and J called but not all clones. Of the missing ones, under half trace to an unresolved V gene in checked studies; the others have no known cause. Counted in this sample were 100,000 to 150,000 clones; about four fifths of them appeared once. The ten largest clones represent roughly 4% of the sample. The sequenced material came from PBMCs. These receptor sequences come from a man aged 35 to 55 in good health and CMV-seronegative.

The chain couples TRBV5-1 to TRBJ2-7, with 8 bases that match TRBD2. This CDR3 is built from 16 residues. Germline trimming cut 0 bases from V and 2 bases from J; bases unmatched to any gene: 7. Germline CDR1 is SGHRS and CDR2 is YFSETQ. In DNA form, the CDR3 reads TGCGCCAGCAGCTTGGAGGCCGGGGGGGCTGCCTACGAGCAGTACTTC. This sequence encodes CASSLEAGGAAYEQYF. The whole variable domain, filled in from reference TRBV5-1 and TRBJ2-7, reads KAGVTQTPRYLIKTRGQQVTLSCSPISGHRSVSWYQQTPGQGLQFLFEYFSETQRNKGNFPGRFSGRQFSNSRSEMNVSTLELGDSALYLCASSLEAGGAAYEQYFGPGTRLTVT.

J is TRBJ2-1 and V is TRBV5-8, with D maybe TRBD2 (6 bases). Trimming removed 0 bases from V and 4 bases from J, with 17 bases in between. CDR1 and CDR2 (germline): SGHTS, YDEGEE. This CDR3 contains 17 residues. CDR3 protein: CASSLGYTVGGYNEQFF. CDR3 sequence (DNA): TGTGCCAGCAGCTTGGGGTACACGGTCGGGGGATACAATGAGCAGTTCTTC.

The rearrangement links TRBV5-4 to TRBJ2-7, with D tentatively TRBD1 (5 bases). The germline V gene has CDR1 SGHNT and CDR2 YYREEE (reference sequence). CDR3 size: 13 residues. V dropped 0 bases and J dropped 3 bases, with 7 bases sitting between them. This CDR3 reads CASSLDRNYEQYF. The CDR3 bases are TGTGCCAGCAGCTTGGACAGGAACTACGAGCAGTACTTC. Together with reference TRBV5-4 and TRBJ2-7, the CDR3 gives the full variable domain: ETGVTQSPTHLIKTRGQQVTLRCSSQSGHNTVSWYQQALGQGPQFIFQYYREEENGRGNFPPRFSGLQFPNYSSELNVNALELDDSALYLCASSLDRNYEQYFGPGTRLTVT.

The chain links TRBV5-6 to TRBJ1-4, with D uncertain. The length of the CDR3 is 14 residues. The V gene's germline CDR1 is SGHDT and CDR2 YYEEEE. Trimming pared 4 bases from V and 4 bases from J, leaving 11 bases between. The DNA for the CDR3 is TGTGCCAGCAGCCCTTCGTACATTAATGAAAAACTGTTTTTT. It codes for CASSPSYINEKLFF.

The rearrangement joins TRBV27 to TRBJ2-5; D ambiguous. Trimming pared 6 bases from V and 4 bases from J, leaving 15 bases between. This CDR3 has 14 residues. Germline V CDR1 and CDR2: MNHEY, SMNVEV (reference sequence). The CDR3 loop is CASRNRPGVETQYF. CDR3 DNA: TGTGCCAGCAGAAACCGACCAGGTGTAGAGACCCAGTACTTC.

This clone appeared once. The chain carries TRBV5-4 and TRBJ1-1; no definite D call. This CDR3 region has 15 residues. Trimming removed 0 bases from V and 0 bases from J, with 9 bases in between. The germline V gene has CDR1 SGHNT and CDR2 YYREEE (reference sequence). CDR3 residues: CASSLGGLMNTEAFF. The CDR3 DNA sequence: TGTGCCAGCAGCTTGGGCGGTCTCATGAACACTGAAGCTTTCTTT.

V usage is TRBV12-5 and J usage is TRBJ2-1; 7 positions match TRBD1. The J segment lost 7 bases and the V segment lost 5 bases, leaving 8 bases of the junction unmatched. Germline CDR1 LGHNT, CDR2 FRNRAP. CDR3 length: 14 residues. CDR3 nucleotide sequence: TGTGCTAGTGGTCTGACAGGGTGGAATAATGAGCAGTTCTTC. Amino acid sequence: CASGLTGWNNEQFF. The entire variable domain, with the rest obtained from reference TRBV12-5 and TRBJ2-1, is as follows: DARVTQTPRHKVTEMGQEVTMRCQPILGHNTVFWYRQTMMQGLELLAYFRNRAPLDDSGMPKDRFSAEMPDATLATLKIQPSEPRDSAVYFCASGLTGWNNEQFFGPGTRLTVL.

This clone was picked up a small number of times. This chain uses TRBV5-4 with TRBJ2-2; TRBD2 agrees at 8 bases. The V gene end was trimmed by 4 bases and the J gene end by 4 bases; junction bases not matched to a gene: 9. This CDR3 comprises 16 residues. The germline gives CDR1 SGHNT, CDR2 YYREEE (reference sequence). CDR3 sequence reads: CASSGIRGGGTGELFF. The CDR3 DNA reads as TGTGCCAGCAGCGGAATTCGGGGGGGCGGCACCGGGGAGCTGTTTTTT.

Regarding this clone: Other DNA sequences from this sample encode an identical CDR3 as well. The chain couples TRBV5-1 to TRBJ2-1; a weak D match, TRBD1 (5 bases). CDR3 length equals 13 residues. Trimming stripped 4 bases from V and 4 bases from J, with 9 bases between. The germline V gene encodes CDR1 SGHRS and CDR2 YFSETQ. For the CDR3, the DNA is TGCGCCAGCAGCCTAGACAGTTACAATGAGCAGTTCTTC. Its translation: CASSLDSYNEQFF.

The V and J genes are TRBV6-6 and TRBJ1-6, with D possibly matching TRBD1 (6 bases). Germline loops: CDR1 MNHNY, CDR2 SVGAGI (reference sequence). The V end lost 10 bases, the J end lost 11 bases, and 21 bases lay between the germline ends. This CDR3 is built from 14 residues. This chain's CDR3 is CAIRLQGKGTPLHF. CDR3 DNA sequence: TGTGCCATTAGACTACAGGGCAAGGGAACACCCCTCCACTTT.

J is TRBJ1-2 and V is TRBV2; D not certain. Germline V gene sequence: CDR1 SNHLY, CDR2 FYNNEI. Between the trimmed V and J ends, which lost 2 bases and 7 bases, there was a span of 11 bases. CDR3 length: 13 amino acids. The CDR3 protein is CASSESGEGGYTF. CDR3 DNA sequence: TGTGCCAGCAGTGAAAGCGGGGAAGGTGGCTACACCTTC.

This chain joins TRBV9 and TRBJ1-1; the D gene is possibly TRBD1 (5 bases). From germline, CDR1 is SGDLS and CDR2 YYNGEE. The CDR3 length is 13 residues. The germline V and J ends were trimmed by 3 bases and 6 bases, with 12 bases remaining between them. This CDR3 is CASSAEGLSEAFF. DNA of the CDR3: TGTGCCAGCAGCGCCGAGGGACTCTCTGAAGCTTTCTTT.

V usage is TRBV15 and J usage is TRBJ2-3; D may be TRBD2 (6 bases). Trimming pared 0 bases from V and 8 bases from J, leaving 18 bases between. CDR1 and CDR2 (germline): LNHNV, YYDKDF (reference sequence). This CDR3 has 16 amino acids. The CDR3 coding sequence is TGTGCCACCAGCAGAGATGGGTCGGGGGTTTCAGGTACGCAGTATTTT. It codes for CATSRDGSGVSGTQYF.

The rearrangement joins TRBV18 to TRBJ2-7; 7 bases map to TRBD2. The germline V gene encodes CDR1 KGHSH and CDR2 LQKENI. The V and J ends lost 5 bases and 3 bases, in that order; junction bases with no gene match: 7. The CDR3 length is 14 residues. The chain's CDR3 is CASSGDRGGYEQYF. The DNA of the CDR3 is TGTGCCAGCTCAGGCGACCGCGGGGGCTACGAGCAGTACTTC.

V usage is TRBV13 and J usage is TRBJ2-5; maybe TRBD1 (5 bases). The better agreement between TRBJ2-7 and the DNA end casts doubt on the J call. The CDR3 spans 15 residues. Germline V gene sequence: CDR1 PRHDT, CDR2 FYEKMQ (reference sequence). The CDR3 DNA sequence: TGTGCCAGCAGCTTAGGGTTTCAGGGTTCCTACGAGCAGTACTTC. It translates to CASSLGFQGSYEQYF.

The V and J genes are TRBV19 and TRBJ1-5; possibly TRBD1 for D (6 bases). The CDR3 extends over 13 amino acids. Trimming took 7 bases from V and 6 from J, leaving 13 bases between them. Germline values: CDR1 LNHDA, CDR2 SQIVND (reference sequence). This chain's CDR3 is CASIDRRGQPQHF. For the CDR3, the DNA is TGTGCCAGTATAGACAGGAGAGGTCAGCCCCAGCATTTT.

The gene calls are TRBV5-4 and TRBJ2-7; D remains unclear. Looked up from germline, CDR1 is SGHNT and CDR2 is YYREEE (reference sequence). CDR3 length equals 13 residues. V was cut by 0 bases and J by 3 bases, with 7 bases left in between. The CDR3 region is CASSLGQFYEQYF. In DNA form, the CDR3 reads TGTGCCAGCAGCTTGGGGCAGTTCTACGAGCAGTACTTC.

The chain links TRBV9 to TRBJ2-7, with a tentative D call TRBD2 (5 bases). This CDR3 comprises 14 residues. V lost 0 bases, J lost 2 bases, and 9 bases lay in between. CDR1 is SGDLS, CDR2 YYNGEE, per germline. The CDR3 reads CASSVDGVAYEQYF. Written as DNA, the CDR3 is TGTGCCAGCAGCGTAGACGGGGTGGCCTACGAGCAGTACTTC.

V and J are TRBV28 and TRBJ1-5; D gene ambiguous. This CDR3 contains 13 residues. Germline CDR1 MDHEN, CDR2 SYDVKM. The germline V and J ends were trimmed by 8 bases and 0 bases, with 8 bases remaining between them. The CDR3: CASGDYSNQPQHF. In DNA, the CDR3 is TGTGCCAGCGGAGATTATAGCAATCAGCCCCAGCATTTT.

This rearrangement joins TRBV4-3 to TRBJ1-4, with 7 positions matching TRBD1. The CDR3 covers 15 residues. J was trimmed by 8 bases and V by 3 bases; bases with no gene match: 9. The V gene's germline CDR1 is LGHNA and CDR2 YSLEER. The DNA of the CDR3 is TGCGCCAGCAGCCAGACAGGGTCTTCTGGAGAAAAACTGTTTTTT. Its translation: CASSQTGSSGEKLFF.

The chain is built from TRBV27 and TRBJ2-7; maybe TRBD1 (5 bases). Trimming stripped 5 bases from V and 2 bases from J, with 7 bases between. This CDR3 has 12 amino acids. Germline V gene lookup returns CDR1 MNHEY and CDR2 SMNVEV (reference sequence). CDR3 sequence reads: CASSPGTYEQYF. The CDR3, as DNA: TGTGCCAGCAGTCCAGGGACCTACGAGCAGTACTTC.

The V call is TRBV5-4, the J call TRBJ2-1; TRBD1 agrees at 9 bases. The V gene's germline CDR1 is SGHNT and CDR2 YYREEE (reference sequence). Trimming removed 4 bases from V and 5 bases from J; junction bases left unmatched: 4. CDR3 length: 14 residues. The CDR3 reads CASSPRTGDNEQFF. The CDR3 bases are TGTGCCAGCAGCCCTCGGACAGGGGACAATGAGCAGTTCTTC.